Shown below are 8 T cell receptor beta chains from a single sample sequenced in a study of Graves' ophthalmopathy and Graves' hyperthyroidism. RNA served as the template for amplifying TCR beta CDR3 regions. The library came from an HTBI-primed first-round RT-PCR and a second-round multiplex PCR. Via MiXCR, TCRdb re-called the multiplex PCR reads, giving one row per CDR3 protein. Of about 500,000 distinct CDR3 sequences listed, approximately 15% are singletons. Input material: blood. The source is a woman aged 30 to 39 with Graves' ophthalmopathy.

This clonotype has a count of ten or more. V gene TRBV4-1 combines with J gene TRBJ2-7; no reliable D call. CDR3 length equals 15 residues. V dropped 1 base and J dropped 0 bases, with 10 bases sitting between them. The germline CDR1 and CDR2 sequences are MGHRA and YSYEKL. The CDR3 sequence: CASSQVGLHSYEQYF. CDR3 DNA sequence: TGCGCCAGCAGCCAAGTCGGGCTCCACTCCTACGAGCAGTACTTC.

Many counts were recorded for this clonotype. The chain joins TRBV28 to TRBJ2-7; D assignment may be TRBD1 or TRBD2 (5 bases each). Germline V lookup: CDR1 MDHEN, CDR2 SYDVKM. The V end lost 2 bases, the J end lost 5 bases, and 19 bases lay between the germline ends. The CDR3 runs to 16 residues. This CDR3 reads CASSLGTGPESNEQYF. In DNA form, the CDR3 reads TGTGCCAGCAGTTTAGGAACGGGGCCCGAATCGAACGAGCAGTACTTC.

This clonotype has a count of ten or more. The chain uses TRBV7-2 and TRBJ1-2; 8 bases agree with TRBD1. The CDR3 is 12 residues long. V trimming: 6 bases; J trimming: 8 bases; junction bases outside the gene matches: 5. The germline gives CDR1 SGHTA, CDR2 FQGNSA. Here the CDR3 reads CASSSQGGGYTF. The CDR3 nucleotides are TGTGCCAGCAGTTCACAGGGGGGCGGCTACACCTTC.

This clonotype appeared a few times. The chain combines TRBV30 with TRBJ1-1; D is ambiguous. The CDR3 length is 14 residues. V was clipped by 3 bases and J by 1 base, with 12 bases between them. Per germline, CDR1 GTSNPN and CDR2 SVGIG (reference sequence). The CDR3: CAWSEDRGNTEAFF. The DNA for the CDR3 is TGTGCCTGGAGCGAGGATCGGGGGAACACTGAAGCTTTCTTT.

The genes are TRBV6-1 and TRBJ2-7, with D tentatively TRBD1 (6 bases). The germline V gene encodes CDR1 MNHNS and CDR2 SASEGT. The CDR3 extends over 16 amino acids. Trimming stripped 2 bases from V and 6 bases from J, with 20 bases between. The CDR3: CASSELFGTSLFEQYF. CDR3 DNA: TGTGCCAGCAGTGAATTGTTCGGGACAAGCCTGTTCGAGCAGTACTTC.

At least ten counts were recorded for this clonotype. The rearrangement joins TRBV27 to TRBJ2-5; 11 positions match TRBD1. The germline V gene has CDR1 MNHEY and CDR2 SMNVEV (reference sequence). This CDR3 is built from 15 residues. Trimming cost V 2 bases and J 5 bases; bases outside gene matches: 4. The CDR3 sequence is CASSLAGTGGETQYF. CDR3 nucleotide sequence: TGTGCCAGCAGTTTAGCCGGGACAGGGGGTGAGACCCAGTACTTC.

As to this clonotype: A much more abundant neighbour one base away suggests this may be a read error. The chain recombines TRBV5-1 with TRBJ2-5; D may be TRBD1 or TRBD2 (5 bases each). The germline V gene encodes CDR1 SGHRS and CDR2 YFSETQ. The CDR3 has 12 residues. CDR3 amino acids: CGNEGRNETQYF. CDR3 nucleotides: TGCGGCAACGAGGGGCGTAACGAGACCCAGTACTTC. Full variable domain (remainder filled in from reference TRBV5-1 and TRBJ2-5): KAGVTQTPRYLIKTRGQQVTLSCSPISGHRSVSWYQQTPGQGLQFLFEYFSETQRNKGNFPGRFSGRQFSNSRSEMNVSTLELGDSALYLCGNEGRNETQYFGPGTRLLVL.

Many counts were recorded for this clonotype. CDR3 DNA sequence: TGTGCCAGCGGCCGTAGAGCGGGCACTGAAGCTTTCTTT. Translated: CASGRRAGTEAFF. This chain uses TRBV28 with TRBJ1-1; D not certain. Trimming left V 8 bases short and J 4 bases short, with 14 bases between. CDR1 is MDHEN, CDR2 SYDVKM, per germline. This CDR3 has 13 amino acids.